What follows are 5 T cell receptor beta chains derived from one specimen sequenced in a study of metastatic and nonmetastatic thyroid tumors. No treatment of any kind had been given to any patient before thyroid surgery. Through MiXCR, TCRdb re-clonotyped the PCR reads. The sample carries around 61,000 clones, 25% to 35% recorded once. Sample: blood. Source of these receptors: a female donor with papillary thyroid cancer or a benign thyroid nodule (not recorded which). Some clones in this sample may be carry-over from other donors' samples.

This clone was recorded many times. The chain recombines TRBV6-1 with TRBJ1-5, with D possibly being TRBD1 (5 bases). Trimming shortened V by 6 bases and J by 0 bases, and 15 bases separated the two germline ends. CDR3 length: 16 residues. The germline gives CDR1 MNHNS, CDR2 SASEGT. In DNA form, the CDR3 reads TGTGCCAGCAGCCGGGCCGACAGCTATAGCAATCAGCCCCAGCATTTT. Protein: CASSRADSYSNQPQHF.

In this sample, this clone turned up a few times. The V gene is TRBV28, the J gene TRBJ2-7; TRBD1 agrees at 9 bases. The CDR3 runs to 14 residues. Germline CDR1 and CDR2: MDHEN and SYDVKM. V lost 6 bases and J lost 0; bases outside the gene matches: 3. CDR3 protein: CASRGTGLSYEQYF. For the CDR3, the DNA is TGTGCCAGCAGAGGGACAGGGCTCTCCTACGAGCAGTACTTC.

At least ten counts were recorded for this clone. V usage is TRBV15 and J usage is TRBJ2-5, with a possible D match to TRBD1 (6 bases). Trimming stripped 4 bases from V and 2 bases from J, with 17 bases between. Germline V CDR1 and CDR2: LNHNV, YYDKDF (reference sequence). The CDR3 runs to 16 residues. DNA of the CDR3: TGTGCCACCAGCAAGGGGGAACAGGAGCTTCAAGAGACCCAGTACTTC. This gives the protein CATSKGEQELQETQYF.

The chain employs TRBV6-1 and TRBJ2-3, with 7 bases identical to TRBD1. J was trimmed by 0 bases and V by 7 bases; bases with no gene match: 7. Per germline, CDR1 MNHNS and CDR2 SASEGT. This CDR3 spans 15 amino acids. The CDR3 region is CASNHRGPSTDTQYF. For the CDR3, the DNA is TGTGCCAGCAATCACAGGGGACCTAGCACAGATACGCAGTATTTT.

This clone occurred a few times. The rearrangement links TRBV6-1 to TRBJ1-3; no clear D. The CDR3 consists of 14 residues. Germline V gene lookup returns CDR1 MNHNS and CDR2 SASEGT. Trimming removed 5 bases at V and 2 bases at J, with 10 bases between. The CDR3 here is CASSPYRTGNTIYF. CDR3 bases: TGTGCCAGCAGTCCTTACCGAACTGGAAACACCATATATTTT.